Following are 21 T cell receptor beta chains from one sample sequenced in a study of response to subunit inactivated influenza vaccine. Each CDR3 protein gets one entry after TCRdb re-called the RT-PCR reads with MiXCR. Of 500,000 or so distinct CDR3 sequences in the sample, more than 15% were seen once. The specimen comprised CD4+ T cells sorted from PBMCs, sampled approximately 25 months after vaccination. The receptors were sampled from a man between 50 and 75 years old who received an inactivated influenza vaccine.

Of note for this clonotype: A much larger clone lies a single base off, so this may be a read error. The chain links TRBV11-2 to TRBJ2-1; 14 bases are a match to TRBD2. The CDR3 length is 14 residues. Germline trimming cut 8 bases from V and 6 bases from J; bases unmatched to any gene: 3. CDR1 is SGHAT and CDR2 is FQNNGV in the germline V gene. CDR3 amino acids: CASGTSGSCNEQFF. In nucleotides, the CDR3 is TGTGCCAGCGGGACTAGCGGGAGCTGCAATGAGCAGTTCTTC.

In the case of this clonotype: This clone may be a read error of a much larger clone one base away. The V gene is TRBV28, the J gene TRBJ2-1; 7 bases match TRBD1. Germline values: CDR1 MDHEN, CDR2 SYDVKM. There are 15 residues in the CDR3. V lost 6 bases and J lost 1; bases outside the gene matches: 6. This CDR3 is CASRRDRASYNEQFF. DNA for the CDR3: TGTGCCAGCAGGCGTGACAGGGCATCCTACAATGAGCAGTTCTTC.

Worth noting for this clonotype: Mismatch with germline at one junction end may stem from a read error. The rearrangement links TRBV6-6 to TRBJ1-4; possibly TRBD1 for D (5 bases). The CDR3 loop spans 12 amino acids. Germline V CDR1 and CDR2: MNHNY, SVGAGI (reference sequence). CDR3 amino acids: CASSYEGRALLF. CDR3 in DNA: TGTGCCAGCAGTTACGAGGGGAGGGCATTACTTTTT.

The chain is built from TRBV3-1 and TRBJ2-4, with D perhaps matching TRBD1 (6 bases). This CDR3 has 20 residues. Germline CDR1 and CDR2: LGHDT and YNNKEL (reference sequence). V lost 1 base, J lost 0 bases, and 22 bases lay in between. CDR3 coding DNA: TGTGCCAGCAGCCAAGGAAGGTTGGGACCGACAGGCTTAGCCAAAAACATTCAGTACTTC. This gives the protein CASSQGRLGPTGLAKNIQYF.

The rearrangement uses TRBV7-8 and TRBJ2-7; 7 nucleotides line up with TRBD2. V shed 4 bases, J shed 3 bases, and the junction held 6 bases outside the gene matches. Germline assignment: CDR1 SGHVS and CDR2 FQNEAQ. This CDR3 comprises 14 residues. CDR3 nucleotide sequence: TGTGCCAGCAGCTCCCGGACTAGTAGCTACGAGCAGTACTTC. This translates into CASSSRTSSYEQYF.

This clonotype was observed a few times. This chain links TRBV18 with TRBJ2-3; TRBD2 aligns across 9 bases. V gave up 3 bases and J gave up 7 bases; unmatched junction bases: 5. Germline V gives CDR1 KGHSH, CDR2 LQKENI. The CDR3 spans 14 residues. The CDR3 spells CASSPTSGSYTQYF. The CDR3 DNA sequence: TGTGCCAGCTCACCGACTAGCGGTTCCTATACGCAGTATTTT.

V is TRBV16 and J is TRBJ2-4; possible D gene TRBD1, 7 bases. The germline CDR1 and CDR2 sequences are KGHSY and FQNENV. The V and J ends lost 2 bases and 8 bases respectively, with 10 bases between them. The length of the CDR3 is 13 residues. The CDR3 loop reads CASSQGRGDIQYF. CDR3 sequence (DNA): TGTGCCAGCAGCCAAGGCAGGGGGGACATTCAGTACTTC.

This clonotype was seen more than once but under ten times. The CDR3 bases are TGCAGTGCTAGCATAGGAGTGAACACTGAAGCTTTCTTT. Encoded protein: CSASIGVNTEAFF. The chain employs TRBV20-1 and TRBJ1-1; D call uncertain. CDR3 length equals 13 residues. V was pared by 3 bases and J by 0 bases, with 8 bases between. Germline V lookup: CDR1 DFQATT, CDR2 SNEGSKA (reference sequence).

This clonotype was counted between two and nine times. CDR3 protein: CASSPSGGGELFF. CDR3 coding DNA: TGTGCCAGCAGCCCCAGTGGGGGCGGGGAGCTGTTTTTT. The chain is built from TRBV6-6 and TRBJ2-2; possibly TRBD1 or TRBD2 for D (5 bases each). The CDR3 has 13 amino acids. Germline loops: CDR1 MNHNY, CDR2 SVGAGI (reference sequence). Trimming pared 6 bases from V and 7 bases from J, leaving 12 bases between.

This clonotype was counted a few times. J is TRBJ2-1 and V is TRBV10-3, with D unclear. The CDR3 is 12 residues long. Germline CDR1 reads ENHRY; CDR2 reads SYGVKD. The V end lost 3 bases, the J end lost 6 bases, and 6 bases lay between the germline ends. CDR3 loop: CAISDLGNEQFF. The CDR3 nucleotides read TGTGCCATCAGTGACCTTGGCAATGAGCAGTTCTTC.

The chain joins TRBV29-1 to TRBJ1-1; D is undetermined. CDR1 SQVTM and CDR2 ANQGSEA come from the germline V gene. V lost 4 bases to trimming and J lost 1 base, with 13 bases between them. The CDR3 spans 14 residues. The chain's CDR3 is CSVVKRAGNTEAFF. The DNA for the CDR3 is TGCAGCGTTGTTAAGCGGGCGGGGAACACTGAAGCTTTCTTT.

J is TRBJ1-5 and V is TRBV4-2; the D is unclear. There are 15 residues in the CDR3. The germline CDR1 and CDR2 sequences are LGHNA and YNFKEQ. V lost 0 bases and J lost 3, with 9 bases in between. CDR3 in DNA: TGTGCCAGCAGCCAAGATCCCGGGGACAATCAGCCCCAGCATTTT. Translated: CASSQDPGDNQPQHF.

Only a few counts were recorded for this clonotype. The CDR3 coding sequence is TGTGCCAGCAGCCTTGGACTAGCGGGAGGCGAGCAGTACTTC. Its protein product is CASSLGLAGGEQYF. V gene TRBV7-9 combines with J gene TRBJ2-7; 14 nucleotides match TRBD2. CDR1 and CDR2 (germline): SEHNR, FQNEAQ (reference sequence). J gave up 6 bases and V 5 bases, and 3 bases lay outside the gene matches. The CDR3 has 14 amino acids.

CDR3 sequence reads: CASSLAGSAEAFF. Here the CDR3 DNA reads TGTGCCAGCTCACTGGCCGGGAGCGCCGAAGCTTTCTTT. The V call is TRBV18, the J call TRBJ1-1; D call uncertain. The V gene lost 4 bases and the J gene lost 8 bases, with 14 bases spanning the gap. The CDR3 spans 13 residues. Germline V lookup: CDR1 KGHSH, CDR2 LQKENI.

There are a few counts of this clonotype. This chain uses TRBV7-9 with TRBJ2-7, with D perhaps TRBD1 (5 bases). The ends were cut back, 6 bases at V and 3 bases at J, with 9 bases in the middle. This CDR3 contains 12 residues. Germline CDR1 SEHNR, CDR2 FQNEAQ (reference sequence). CDR3 DNA: TGTGCCAGCAGTACGGACAACTACGAGCAGTACTTC. It translates to CASSTDNYEQYF.

This clonotype was counted only a few times. V is TRBV4-2 and J is TRBJ2-3; tentatively, D is TRBD2 (5 bases). V was pared by 0 bases and J by 3 bases, with 10 bases between. CDR3 length: 15 residues. Germline CDR1 LGHNA, CDR2 YNFKEQ. CDR3 residues: CASSQESTGTDTQYF. CDR3 DNA: TGTGCCAGCAGCCAAGAGTCGACGGGAACAGATACGCAGTATTTT.

The gene calls are TRBV20-1 and TRBJ1-4; weak D call: TRBD1 (6 bases). Looked up from germline, CDR1 is DFQATT and CDR2 is SNEGSKA (reference sequence). CDR3 length equals 13 residues. In nucleotides, the CDR3 is TGCAGCGCAGCTCAGGGGACTAATGAAAAACTGTTTTTT. It is translated as CSAAQGTNEKLFF.

The V call is TRBV29-1, the J call TRBJ2-1; D gene uncertain. Germline V gene lookup returns CDR1 SQVTM and CDR2 ANQGSEA. This CDR3 comprises 14 residues. Trimming took 3 bases from V and 3 from J, leaving 12 bases between them. The CDR3 sequence: CSVERVLLYNEQFF. The CDR3 DNA follows: TGCAGCGTTGAGAGAGTACTACTCTACAATGAGCAGTTCTTC.

This clonotype was observed a handful of times. CDR3: CASSYSDIYNEQFF. The CDR3 DNA is TGTGCCAGCAGTTACTCGGACATCTACAATGAGCAGTTCTTC. The genes are TRBV6-5 and TRBJ2-1, with D perhaps TRBD1 (5 bases). V lost 0 bases and J lost 3, with 6 bases in between. The CDR3 is made up of 14 amino acids. The germline gives CDR1 MNHEY, CDR2 SVGAGI.

This clonotype has more than one count but fewer than ten. The chain uses TRBV4-1 and TRBJ1-1; D is ambiguous. This CDR3 has 14 residues. The germline V gene encodes CDR1 MGHRA and CDR2 YSYEKL. The germline V and J ends were trimmed by 0 bases and 8 bases, with 13 bases remaining between them. The CDR3 is CASSQEMEGMEAFF. CDR3 DNA sequence: TGCGCCAGCAGCCAAGAAATGGAAGGGATGGAAGCTTTCTTT.

The CDR3 loop is CASSLVFGQGARDGYTF. CDR3 sequence (DNA): TGTGCCAGCAGCTTAGTCTTTGGGCAGGGGGCGCGAGATGGCTACACCTTC. The chain combines TRBV11-2 with TRBJ1-2, with 8 nucleotides matching TRBD1. Losses at the gene ends were 1 base for V and 6 bases for J; bases not matched to a gene: 13. This CDR3 has 17 amino acids. Germline CDR1 and CDR2: SGHAT and FQNNGV.